These T cell receptor beta chains were read from a single sample in a study of blood T cell repertoires in COVID-19. Profiled with immunoSEQ multiplex PCR; TCRdb holds only in-frame clones, not every one. The sample lists about 190,000 clones, around 90% seen once, with 0.6% to 0.8% in the top ten. Material for sequencing was peripheral blood. The receptors originated from a man aged 50 to 60 with acute or convalescent COVID-19. Each CDR3 is given with its conserved first and last residue. The order of the fields is clone size, D gene, V gene, J gene, CDR3 protein, CDR3 DNA. A D gene is named only where the DNA matches it firmly. Rows give clone size only sometimes, using once, few, many, or a class for an expanded clone.

-,TRBD2,TRBV5-1,TRBJ2-7,CASSLSGRAPEQYF,TGCGCCAGCAGCTTGAGCGGGAGGGCCCCCGAGCAGTACTTC
-,-,TRBV6-5,TRBJ2-6,CASSWRGSGANVLTF,TGTGCCAGCAGTTGGAGGGGATCTGGGGCCAACGTCCTGACTTTC
-,TRBD2,TRBV11-2,TRBJ2-3,CASSLWGGDTQYF,TGTGCCAGCAGCTTATGGGGGGGAGATACGCAGTATTTT
-,TRBD1,TRBV6-5,TRBJ1-5,CASSRDRGLNQPQHF,TGTGCCAGCAGCAGGGACAGGGGCCTCAATCAGCCCCAGCATTTT
-,-,TRBV9,TRBJ2-3,CASSSVEDTQYF,TGTGCCAGCAGCTCAGTGGAGGATACGCAGTATTTT
-,TRBD2,TRBV28,TRBJ2-7,CATRTSGSGEQYF,TGTGCCACTAGGACTAGCGGGAGTGGCGAGCAGTACTTC
-,-,TRBV5-1,TRBJ2-6,CASSLAVFSGANVLTF,TGCGCCAGCAGCTTGGCGGTTTTCTCTGGGGCCAACGTCCTGACTTTC
-,-,TRBV9,TRBJ2-7,CASTPGGLVTGEQYF,TGTGCCAGCACCCCGGGTGGCTTAGTTACGGGGGAGCAGTACTTC
few,-,TRBV9,TRBJ1-3,CASSPRGNTIYF,TGTGCCAGCAGCCCTAGAGGAAACACCATATATTTT
-,-,TRBV28,TRBJ2-3,CASRRDSLLLTDTQYF,TGTGCCAGCAGACGGGACTCGCTACTCCTCACAGATACGCAGTATTTT
-,TRBD2,TRBV7-9,TRBJ2-3,CASSLESHLLAGTDTQYF,TGTGCCAGCAGCTTAGAATCCCATTTACTAGCGGGCACAGATACGCAGTATTTT
-,-,TRBV27,TRBJ1-4,CASSFFSGGAGGKLFF,TGTGCCAGCAGTTTCTTCTCGGGGGGCGCCGGAGGAAAACTGTTTTTT
-,-,TRBV27,TRBJ2-7,CASSLLRGGYEQYF,TGTGCCAGCAGTCTCCTCAGGGGCGGATACGAGCAGTACTTC
-,-,TRBV28,TRBJ1-2,CASSSDYGYTF,TGTGCCAGCAGCTCCGACTATGGCTACACCTTC
once,-,TRBV27,TRBJ2-7,CASSRRLSGFEFEQYF,TGTGCCAGCAGCCGCCGTCTGTCCGGTTTCGAGTTCGAGCAGTACTTC
-,-,TRBV25-1,TRBJ2-3,CASSEPDTQYF,TGTGCCAGCAGCGAACCGGATACGCAGTATTTT
-,TRBD1,TRBV7-9,TRBJ2-3,CASSEYQTGTGGTDTQYF,TGTGCCAGCAGCGAATACCAGACCGGGACAGGGGGCACAGATACGCAGTATTTT
-,-,TRBV18,TRBJ1-2,CASSRNFPPVEGHYGYTF,TGTGCCAGCTCACGCAATTTCCCCCCGGTGGAGGGACACTATGGCTACACCTTC
-,-,TRBV19,TRBJ1-5,CASSNRQFNQPQHF,TGTGCCAGTAGTAACCGACAGTTCAATCAGCCCCAGCATTTT
-,-,TRBV12-5,TRBJ1-5,CASEGRARFCSNQPQHF,TGTGCTAGTGAGGGCAGGGCGCGGTTTTGTAGCAATCAGCCCCAGCATTTT
once,TRBD2,TRBV5-1,TRBJ2-3,CASSLDPGGPNTQYF,TGCGCCAGCAGCTTGGACCCGGGAGGGCCGAATACGCAGTATTTT
-,TRBD1,TRBV27,TRBJ2-2,CATQGQQNTGELFF,TGTGCCACACAGGGGCAGCAGAACACCGGGGAGCTGTTTTTT
-,TRBD2,TRBV7-8,TRBJ2-5,CASSLAPGLAVKETQYF,TGTGCCAGCAGCTTAGCGCCGGGACTAGCGGTGAAAGAGACCCAGTACTTC
-,-,TRBV7-2,TRBJ1-4,CASRTGGKLFF,TGTGCCAGCAGGACAGGTGGGAAACTGTTTTTT
-,TRBD1,TRBV4-2,TRBJ2-7,CASSQQGVYEQYF,TGTGCCAGCAGCCAACAGGGGGTCTACGAGCAGTACTTC
-,-,TRBV29-1,TRBJ1-1,CSATPVGGNTEAFF,TGCAGCGCCACCCCAGTGGGGGGGAACACTGAAGCTTTCTTT
once,-,TRBV5-1,TRBJ2-7,CASSLTGMGSYEQYF,TGCGCCAGCAGCTTGACAGGGATGGGATCCTACGAGCAGTACTTC
-,-,TRBV10-3,TRBJ1-3,CAISETGLGNTIYF,TGTGCCATCAGTGAAACAGGGCTCGGAAACACCATATATTTT
-,-,TRBV3-1/TRBV3-2,TRBJ2-5,CASSQDTREMETQYF,TGTGCCAGCAGCCAAGATACCCGGGAGATGGAGACCCAGTACTTC
-,-,TRBV9,TRBJ1-6,CASSPEGGRGSRSLHF,TGTGCCAGCAGCCCGGAGGGAGGGAGGGGTTCGAGATCCCTCCACTTT
-,TRBD1,TRBV28,TRBJ2-7,CASSTGQGAGQYF,TGTGCCAGCAGTACAGGACAGGGGGCGGGGCAGTACTTC
-,-,TRBV4-1,TRBJ1-5,CASSQEVLTGFQPQHF,TGCGCCAGCAGCCAAGAAGTCCTCACAGGGTTTCAGCCCCAGCATTTT
-,-,TRBV18,TRBJ1-1,CASSNYGGAIDTEAFF,TGTGCCAGCTCCAATTACGGGGGGGCAATTGACACTGAAGCTTTCTTT
-,-,TRBV15,TRBJ1-3,CATKVSSGNTIYF,TGTGCCACCAAAGTGAGCTCTGGAAACACCATATATTTT
-,-,TRBV4-1,TRBJ1-5,CASSQAGTQKNQPQHF,TGCGCCAGCAGCCAAGCAGGGACACAGAAAAATCAGCCCCAGCATTTT